This T cell receptor beta chain originates from a study of vaccination effects on CD4 cells after COVID-19. At the level of the study: Samples gathered post-vaccine arrived a median of 72 days past the second dose.

Ahead of sequencing, the ViraFEST assay grew antigen-specific CD4+ T cells using viral peptide pools. Once cultured for around 11 days, the cells underwent separation to obtain CD4+ T cells. Each participant was given two doses of one vaccine (BNT162b2 or mRNA-1273). Previously uninfected by SARS-CoV-2, the vaccine recipients also showed negative nucleocapsid antibodies. Trimming removed 6 bases from V and 5 bases from J; junction bases left unmatched: 4. The CDR3 covers 14 residues. Germline-derived CDR1 and CDR2 are ENHRY and SYGVKD. On this clone: Its antigen is not known.

The repertoire was sequenced with immunoSEQ multiplex PCR; TCRdb's copy has only in-frame clones and lacks some. The sample carries about 66,000 clones, roughly 79% recorded once. The starting material was CD4+ T cells from PBMCs cultured with HCoV-OC43 spike peptides, obtained after COVID-19 vaccination. Subset defined: HCoV-OC43 spike overlapping peptide pool stimulation. J is TRBJ2-1 and V is TRBV10-3; 10 bases are a match to TRBD2. The source of this sequence is a human donor who received a COVID-19 vaccine. This CDR3 reads CAIRTSGDNNEQFF. Written as DNA, the CDR3 is TGTGCCATCAGAACTAGCGGGGACAACAATGAGCAGTTCTTC.